One and the same sample provided the 27 T cell receptor beta chains below, sequenced in a study of blood T cell repertoires in COVID-19. Data came from immunoSEQ multiplex PCR; TCRdb stores just in-frame clones and leaves some out. The sample comprises some 54,000 clones, roughly four fifths of which are singletons, and under 2% rests with the top ten. Sequencing was done on a sample of peripheral blood. Receptor source: a woman aged 55-69 years with acute or convalescent COVID-19.

This chain uses TRBV30 with TRBJ2-5; 10 bases map to TRBD1. The CDR3 has 16 residues. Unmatched junction bases numbered 8, after V lost 3 bases and J lost 1 base. Germline values: CDR1 GTSNPN, CDR2 SVGIG (reference sequence). The CDR3 sequence is CAWSPLRTGGQETQYF. CDR3 sequence (DNA): TGTGCCTGGAGCCCTCTTCGGACAGGGGGCCAAGAGACCCAGTACTTC. Combining the CDR3 with reference TRBV30 and TRBJ2-5 gives the whole variable domain SQTIHQWPATLVQPVGSPLSLECTVEGTSNPNLYWYRQAAGRGLQLLFYSVGIGQISSEVPQNLSASRPQDRQFILSSKKLLLSDSGFYLCAWSPLRTGGQETQYFGPGTRLLVL.

This clone has only a few counts. The J gene is TRBJ1-2, the V gene TRBV11-2; tentative D call: TRBD1 (5 bases). This CDR3 has 16 residues. In germline, CDR1 is SGHAT, CDR2 FQNNGV. Trimming cost V 5 bases and J 2 bases, with 18 bases left between them. DNA of the CDR3: TGTGCCAGCAGCCCCCTGGGGCCAGTACTAAACTATGGCTACACCTTC. It codes for CASSPLGPVLNYGYTF.

The gene calls are TRBV6-5 and TRBJ1-3, with D tentatively TRBD1 (6 bases). The CDR3 sequence is 12 residues long. V shed 8 bases and J shed 4 bases, with 9 bases lying between them. Germline-derived CDR1 and CDR2 are MNHEY and SVGAGI. The CDR3 region is CASQGYGNTIYF. The CDR3 DNA follows: TGTGCCAGCCAGGGGTACGGAAACACCATATATTTT.

The chain has TRBV2 and TRBJ2-7; perhaps TRBD2 as D (5 bases). CDR1 and CDR2 from the germline V gene are SNHLY and FYNNEI. The germline V and J ends were trimmed by 2 bases and 6 bases, with 8 bases remaining between them. The CDR3 runs to 12 residues. The CDR3 DNA sequence: TGTGCCAGCAGTGAATATAGCGTCGAGCAGTACTTC. It specifies CASSEYSVEQYF. The full variable domain, in which reference TRBV2 and TRBJ2-7 provide the parts outside the CDR3, is EPEVTQTPSHQVTQMGQEVILRCVPISNHLYFYWYRQILGQKVEFLVSFYNNEISEKSEIFDDQFSVERPDGSNFTLKIRSTKLEDSAMYFCASSEYSVEQYFGPGTRLTVT.

The CDR3 loop is CASSLLGQGSTEAFF. The DNA of the CDR3 is TGTGCCAGCAGCTTACTTGGTCAGGGGAGCACTGAAGCTTTCTTT. The genes are TRBV7-3 and TRBJ1-1, with a possible D match to TRBD1 (6 bases). V was trimmed by 2 bases and J by 4 bases, leaving 14 bases between them. This CDR3 has 15 residues. From germline, CDR1 is SGHTA and CDR2 FQGTGA.

The CDR3 region is CASSLDAGRNEKLFF. CDR3 coding DNA: TGTGCCAGCAGCTTAGATGCAGGTAGAAATGAAAAACTGTTTTTT. This chain connects TRBV7-9 to TRBJ1-4; no definite D call. Per the germline V gene, CDR1 is SEHNR and CDR2 is FQNEAQ (reference sequence). Trimming pared 1 base from V and 5 bases from J, leaving 11 bases between. The CDR3 covers 15 residues.

The chain has TRBV30 and TRBJ1-2, with TRBD1 as a possible D gene (6 bases). Germline V gives CDR1 GTSNPN, CDR2 SVGIG (reference sequence). The V gene lost 3 bases and the J gene lost 5 bases, with 22 bases spanning the gap. The CDR3 consists of 16 residues. CDR3 in amino acids: CAWRSPLVHTGYGYTF. CDR3 nucleotides: TGTGCCTGGAGGTCCCCTCTGGTCCATACAGGGTATGGCTACACCTTC.

The chain is built from TRBV24-1 and TRBJ1-5; the D gene is possibly TRBD1 (5 bases). The germline CDR1 and CDR2 sequences are KGHDR and SFDVKD. There are 16 residues in the CDR3. V was cut by 8 bases and J by 0 bases, with 16 bases left in between. CDR3 nucleotides: TGTGCCACCAAAGACCCACAGGATTATAGCAATCAGCCCCAGCATTTT. Protein product: CATKDPQDYSNQPQHF.

The gene calls are TRBV4-1 and TRBJ1-2, with a possible D match to TRBD1 (5 bases). V shed 4 bases and J shed 6 bases, with 18 bases lying between them. Germline loops: CDR1 MGHRA, CDR2 YSYEKL. This CDR3 has 15 residues. CDR3 in amino acids: CASSPPFQGFDGYTF. Written as DNA, the CDR3 is TGCGCCAGCAGCCCCCCATTCCAGGGCTTTGATGGCTACACCTTC.

This clone was detected once. This chain joins TRBV5-1 and TRBJ1-1; 8 positions match TRBD1. The V segment lost 4 bases and the J segment 6 bases; nucleotides outside the gene matches: 8. CDR3 size: 14 residues. Germline loops: CDR1 SGHRS, CDR2 YFSETQ. The CDR3 protein is CASSLRTGTAEAFF. The CDR3 DNA is TGCGCCAGCAGCCTGAGGACAGGGACCGCTGAAGCTTTCTTT.

V and J are TRBV10-3 and TRBJ1-4; D remains unclear. V was pared by 0 bases and J by 0 bases, with 5 bases between. The CDR3 is 15 amino acids. CDR1 is ENHRY and CDR2 is SYGVKD in the germline V gene. CDR3 DNA sequence: TGTGCCATCAGTGAGTCGGCTGCAACTAATGAAAAACTGTTTTTT. This gives the protein CAISESAATNEKLFF.

The chain combines TRBV18 with TRBJ2-2, with 8 bases that match TRBD2. The CDR3 sequence is 16 residues long. V trimming: 6 bases; J trimming: 4 bases; junction bases outside the gene matches: 10. Germline V gives CDR1 KGHSH, CDR2 LQKENI. CDR3 loop: CASSVSAGAFTGELFF. CDR3 coding DNA: TGTGCCAGCTCCGTCTCAGCGGGAGCTTTCACCGGGGAGCTGTTTTTT. The full variable domain, its missing parts supplied by reference TRBV18 and TRBJ2-2, is NAGVMQNPRHLVRRRGQEARLRCSPMKGHSHVYWYRQLPEEGLKFMVYLQKENIIDESGMPKERFSAEFPKEGPSILRIQQVVRGDSAAYFCASSVSAGAFTGELFFGEGSRLTVL.

This rearrangement joins TRBV5-1 to TRBJ1-1; D possibly corresponds to TRBD1 (5 bases). The germline gives CDR1 SGHRS, CDR2 YFSETQ. The V end lost 2 bases, the J end lost 1 base, and 9 bases lay between the germline ends. CDR3 length: 14 amino acids. This CDR3 reads CASSFGASNTEAFF. In nucleotides, the CDR3 is TGCGCCAGCAGCTTTGGGGCTTCGAACACTGAAGCTTTCTTT.

The V call is TRBV28, the J call TRBJ1-2, with D perhaps matching TRBD1 (5 bases). Trimming took 6 bases from V and 7 from J, leaving 15 bases between them. The CDR3 has 13 amino acids. Per germline, CDR1 MDHEN and CDR2 SYDVKM. The CDR3: CASRRDYGSGYTF. CDR3 bases: TGTGCCAGCAGGAGGGACTACGGGAGTGGCTACACCTTC.

The J gene is TRBJ2-7, the V gene TRBV7-9; D not resolved. The CDR3 is 13 amino acids. The germline V gene has CDR1 SEHNR and CDR2 FQNEAQ (reference sequence). Trimming took 3 bases from V and 1 from J, leaving 7 bases between them. CDR3 in amino acids: CASSLGRSYEQYF. The CDR3 region has the DNA TGTGCCAGCAGCTTGGGCAGATCCTACGAGCAGTACTTC. Based on the CDR3 plus reference TRBV7-9 and TRBJ2-7, the full variable domain is DTGVSQNPRHKITKRGQNVTFRCDPISEHNRLYWYRQTLGQGPEFLTYFQNEAQLEKSRLLSDRFSAERPKGSFSTLEIQRTEQGDSAMYLCASSLGRSYEQYFGPGTRLTVT.

The chain joins TRBV3-1 (or the pseudogene TRBV3-2) to TRBJ2-5, with 7 bases lining up with TRBD1. V dropped 3 bases and J dropped 2; count of bases not matched to a gene: 9. The CDR3 runs 16 residues. Germline assignment: CDR1 LGHDT and CDR2 YNNKEL (reference sequence). CDR3 in amino acids: CASSQPRQQGQETQYF. CDR3 DNA: TGTGCCAGCAGCCAGCCTCGCCAACAGGGGCAAGAGACCCAGTACTTC.

This chain joins TRBV9 and TRBJ1-4; 7 bases line up with TRBD1. This CDR3 comprises 15 residues. Germline V CDR1 and CDR2: SGDLS, YYNGEE. Trimming cost V 2 bases and J 0 bases; bases outside gene matches: 1. CDR3 in DNA: TGTGCCAGCAGCGTGACAGGGACAACTAATGAAAAACTGTTTTTT. It codes for CASSVTGTTNEKLFF.

This rearrangement joins TRBV3-1 (or the pseudogene TRBV3-2) to TRBJ1-2, with D possibly TRBD1 on 6 matching bases. The CDR3 extends over 15 amino acids. Per germline, CDR1 LGHDT and CDR2 YNNKEL (reference sequence). Deletions cut 8 bases from V and 0 bases from J, with 16 bases between. The CDR3 reads CASGGLRGSNYGYTF. Written as DNA, the CDR3 is TGTGCCAGCGGGGGCCTGAGAGGGTCTAACTATGGCTACACCTTC.

The gene calls are TRBV28 and TRBJ1-3; D gene ambiguous. This CDR3 is 15 amino acids long. V lost 6 bases and J 4 bases, leaving 16 bases between the germline ends. Germline V CDR1 and CDR2: MDHEN, SYDVKM. The DNA for the CDR3 is TGTGCCAGCAGGCAAACACTATCGGGGGGAAACACCATATATTTT. Protein sequence: CASRQTLSGGNTIYF.

This clone was counted only a few times. The chain combines TRBV2 with TRBJ2-2, with D unclear. CDR3 length: 16 residues. CDR1 SNHLY and CDR2 FYNNEI come from the germline V gene. V lost 4 bases and J 0 bases, leaving 12 bases between the germline ends. CDR3 protein: CASSGEEPANTGELFF. The CDR3 nucleotides are TGTGCCAGCAGTGGCGAAGAGCCGGCGAACACCGGGGAGCTGTTTTTT.

The table lists this clone with a count of one. This chain joins TRBV12-3 or TRBV12-4 and TRBJ2-7, with 8 bases that match TRBD1. This CDR3 is 12 amino acids long. With 6 bases clipped from V and 12 bases from J, the junction kept 10 bases outside the gene matches. CDR3 bases: TGTGCCAGCAGGTCTGGACAGGGATCTCTGTACTTC. It is translated as CASRSGQGSLYF.

The rearrangement uses TRBV2 and TRBJ2-4; 7 nucleotides agree with TRBD2. The CDR3 consists of 14 residues. V was pared by 6 bases and J by 6 bases, with 8 bases of the junction left unmatched. Germline V gene sequence: CDR1 SNHLY, CDR2 FYNNEI. CDR3 region: CASRELAMVNIQYF. The CDR3 DNA reads as TGTGCCAGCAGAGAACTAGCGATGGTAAACATTCAGTACTTC.

The V gene is TRBV30, the J gene TRBJ2-4; D might be TRBD1 (6 bases). The length of the CDR3 is 14 residues. Trimming stripped 1 base from V and 6 bases from J, with 13 bases between. Germline CDR1 reads GTSNPN; CDR2 reads SVGIG (reference sequence). CDR3 amino acids: CAWSAGARGNIQYF. CDR3 DNA sequence: TGTGCCTGGAGTGCAGGGGCCAGGGGAAACATTCAGTACTTC.

J is TRBJ1-2 and V is TRBV9, with TRBD1 matching 8 bases. Germline CDR1 SGDLS, CDR2 YYNGEE. V lost 0 bases to trimming and J lost 2 bases; unmatched junction nucleotides: 3. The CDR3 contains 15 residues. The CDR3 DNA sequence: TGTGCCAGCAGCGTAGTGGGGACAGGAAACTATGGCTACACCTTC. It is translated as CASSVVGTGNYGYTF.

This chain links TRBV28 with TRBJ1-2; possibly TRBD1 for D (6 bases). Germline CDR1 reads MDHEN; CDR2 reads SYDVKM. The CDR3 consists of 15 residues. With 4 bases removed from V and 3 bases from J, the gap between germline ends came to 15 bases. CDR3 region: CASSSPETGYYGYTF. The CDR3 DNA reads as TGTGCCAGCAGTTCACCCGAAACAGGGTACTATGGCTACACCTTC.

The V and J genes are TRBV6-1 and TRBJ1-4; 7 positions match TRBD1. The length of the CDR3 is 13 residues. Germline V CDR1 and CDR2: MNHNS, SASEGT. V lost 2 bases to trimming and J lost 11 bases; unmatched junction nucleotides: 5. CDR3 nucleotides: TGTGCCAGCAGTGAATGGGGACAGACTAAACTGTTTTTT. Protein: CASSEWGQTKLFF.

The CDR3: CASNGDTGNTIYF. Written as DNA, the CDR3 is TGTGCCAGCAACGGGGACACTGGAAACACCATATATTTT. The chain carries TRBV3-1 (or the pseudogene TRBV3-2) and TRBJ1-3; tentative D call: TRBD1 (6 bases). Germline-derived CDR1 and CDR2 are LGHDT and YNNKEL (reference sequence). V lost 7 bases and J 2 bases, leaving 9 bases between the germline ends. The CDR3 spans 13 residues.